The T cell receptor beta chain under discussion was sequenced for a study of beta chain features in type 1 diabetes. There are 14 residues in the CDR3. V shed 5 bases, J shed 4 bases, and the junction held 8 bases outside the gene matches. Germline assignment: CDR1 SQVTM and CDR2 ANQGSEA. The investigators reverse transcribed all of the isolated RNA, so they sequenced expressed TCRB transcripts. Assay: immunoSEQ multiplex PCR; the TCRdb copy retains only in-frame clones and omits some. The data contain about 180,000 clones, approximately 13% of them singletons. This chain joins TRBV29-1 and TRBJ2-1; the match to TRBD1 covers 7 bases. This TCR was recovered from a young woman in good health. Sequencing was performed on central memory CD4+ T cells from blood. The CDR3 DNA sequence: TGCAGCGTTCCTACACTGGGACAGTACAATGAGCAGTTCTTC. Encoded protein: CSVPTLGQYNEQFF.